This entry concerns a single TCR beta chain. This sample was included in a study of CD8 T cells in Susac syndrome. RNA in amounts of roughly 0.5 to 1 ug was reverse transcribed with random hexamers. A single record per CDR3 protein comes from TCRdb applying MiXCR to the immunoSEQ multiplex PCR reads. The data hold about 210,000 distinct CDR3 sequences, with about 95% observed a single time. V trimming: 1 base; J trimming: 0 bases; junction bases outside the gene matches: 8. This CDR3 has 18 amino acids. In germline, CDR1 is SGHTA, CDR2 FQGTGA. The rearrangement joins TRBV7-3 to TRBJ2-1; 8 positions match TRBD2. The sequenced material came from CD4+ T cells from PBMCs. This sequence was found in a human donor in good health. CDR3 sequence: CASSLREAGAGSYNEQFF. The CDR3 coding sequence is TGTGCCAGCAGCTTAAGGGAAGCGGGAGCGGGCTCCTACAATGAGCAGTTCTTC.